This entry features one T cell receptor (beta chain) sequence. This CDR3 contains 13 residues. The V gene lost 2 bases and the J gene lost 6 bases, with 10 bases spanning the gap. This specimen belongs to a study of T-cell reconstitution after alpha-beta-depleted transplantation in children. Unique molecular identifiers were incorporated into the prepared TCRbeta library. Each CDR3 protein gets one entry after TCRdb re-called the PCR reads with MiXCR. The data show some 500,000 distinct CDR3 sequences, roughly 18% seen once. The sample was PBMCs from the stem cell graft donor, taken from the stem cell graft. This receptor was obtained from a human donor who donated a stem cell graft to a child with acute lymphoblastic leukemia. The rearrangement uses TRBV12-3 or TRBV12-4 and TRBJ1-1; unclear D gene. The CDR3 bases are TGTGCCAGCAGTTTAAGCCCCCAGGCTGAAGCTTTCTTT. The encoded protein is CASSLSPQAEAFF.